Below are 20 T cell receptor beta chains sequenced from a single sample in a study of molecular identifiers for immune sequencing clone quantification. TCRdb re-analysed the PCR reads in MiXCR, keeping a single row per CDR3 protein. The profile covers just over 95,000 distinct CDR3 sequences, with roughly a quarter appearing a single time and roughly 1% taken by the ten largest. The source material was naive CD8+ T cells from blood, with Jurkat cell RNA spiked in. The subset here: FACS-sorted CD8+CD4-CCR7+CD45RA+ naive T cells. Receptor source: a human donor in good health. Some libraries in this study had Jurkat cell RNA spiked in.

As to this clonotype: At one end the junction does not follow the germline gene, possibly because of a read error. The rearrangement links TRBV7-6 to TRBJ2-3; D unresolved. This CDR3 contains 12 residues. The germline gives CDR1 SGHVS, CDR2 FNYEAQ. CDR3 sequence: CAGSVRPDTQYF. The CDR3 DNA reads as TGTGCCGGCAGCGTAAGACCAGATACGCAGTATTTC.

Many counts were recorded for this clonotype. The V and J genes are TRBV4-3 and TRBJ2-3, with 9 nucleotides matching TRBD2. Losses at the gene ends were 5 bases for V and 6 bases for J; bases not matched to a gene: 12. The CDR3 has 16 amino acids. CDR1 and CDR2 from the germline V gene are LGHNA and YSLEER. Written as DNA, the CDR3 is TGCGCCAGCAGCAAAGGGGCTAGCGGGGTTGGGGATACGCAGTATTTT. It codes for CASSKGASGVGDTQYF.

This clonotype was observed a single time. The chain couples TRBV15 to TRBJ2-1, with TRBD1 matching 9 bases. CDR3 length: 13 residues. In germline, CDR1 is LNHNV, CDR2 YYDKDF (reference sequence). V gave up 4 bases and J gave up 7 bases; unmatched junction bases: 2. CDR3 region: CATSIGQGNEQFF. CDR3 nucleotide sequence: TGTGCCACCAGCATAGGACAGGGGAATGAGCAGTTCTTC. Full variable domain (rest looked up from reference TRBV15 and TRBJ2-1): DAMVIQNPRYQVTQFGKPVTLSCSQTLNHNVMYWYQQKSSQAPKLLFHYYDKDFNNEADTPDNFQSRRPNTSFCFLDIRSPGLGDTAMYLCATSIGQGNEQFFGPGTRLTVL.

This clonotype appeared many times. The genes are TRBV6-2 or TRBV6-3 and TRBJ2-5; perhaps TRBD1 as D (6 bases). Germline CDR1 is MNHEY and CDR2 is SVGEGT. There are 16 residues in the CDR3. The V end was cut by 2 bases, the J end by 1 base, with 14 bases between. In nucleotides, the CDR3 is TGTGCCAGCAGTTACCCGACCGACAGGATCCAAGAGACCCAGTACTTC. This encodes CASSYPTDRIQETQYF.

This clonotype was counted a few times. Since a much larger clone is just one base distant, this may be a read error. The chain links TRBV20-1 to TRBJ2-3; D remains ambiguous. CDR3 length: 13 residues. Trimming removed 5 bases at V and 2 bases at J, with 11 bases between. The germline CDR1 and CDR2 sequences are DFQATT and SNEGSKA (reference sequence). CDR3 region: CSAGDQLTDTQYF. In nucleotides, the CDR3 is TGCAGTGCTGGTGATCAGCTCACAGATACGCAGTATTTT.

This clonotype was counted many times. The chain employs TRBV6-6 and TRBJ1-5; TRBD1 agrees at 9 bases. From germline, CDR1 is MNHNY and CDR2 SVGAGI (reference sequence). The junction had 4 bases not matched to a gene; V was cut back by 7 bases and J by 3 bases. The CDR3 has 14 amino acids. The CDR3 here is CASNTGGYNQPQHF. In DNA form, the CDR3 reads TGTGCCAGCAACACAGGGGGCTACAATCAGCCCCAGCATTTT.

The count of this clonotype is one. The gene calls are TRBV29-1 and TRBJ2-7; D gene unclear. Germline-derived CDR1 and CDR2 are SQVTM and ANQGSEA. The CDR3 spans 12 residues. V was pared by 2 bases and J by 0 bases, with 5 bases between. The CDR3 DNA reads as TGCAGCGTTGAAACCAGCTCCTACGAGCAGTACTTC. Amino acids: CSVETSSYEQYF.

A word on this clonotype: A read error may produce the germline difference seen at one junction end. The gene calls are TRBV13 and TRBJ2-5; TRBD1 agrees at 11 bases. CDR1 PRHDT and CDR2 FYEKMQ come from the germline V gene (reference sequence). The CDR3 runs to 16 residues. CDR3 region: CARSLGRTGGAETQYF. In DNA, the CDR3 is TGTGCCAGGAGCTTAGGTCGGACAGGGGGCGCGGAGACCCAGTACTTC.

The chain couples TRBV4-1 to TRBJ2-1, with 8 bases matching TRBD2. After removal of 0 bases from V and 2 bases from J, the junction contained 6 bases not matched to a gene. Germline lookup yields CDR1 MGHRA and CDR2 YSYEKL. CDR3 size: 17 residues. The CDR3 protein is CASSQDSSGGPYNEQFF. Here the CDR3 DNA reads TGCGCCAGCAGCCAAGATTCGAGCGGGGGACCCTACAATGAGCAGTTCTTC.

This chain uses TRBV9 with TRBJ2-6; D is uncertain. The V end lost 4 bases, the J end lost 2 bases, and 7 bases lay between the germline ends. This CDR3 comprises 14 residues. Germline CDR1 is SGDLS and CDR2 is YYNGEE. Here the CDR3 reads CASSPPAGANVLTF. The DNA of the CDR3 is TGTGCCAGCAGCCCCCCAGCTGGGGCCAACGTCCTGACTTTC. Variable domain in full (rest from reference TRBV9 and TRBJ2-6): DSGVTQTPKHLITATGQRVTLRCSPRSGDLSVYWYQQSLDQGLQFLIQYYNGEERAKGNILERFSAQQFPDLHSELNLSSLELGDSALYFCASSPPAGANVLTFGAGSRLTVL.

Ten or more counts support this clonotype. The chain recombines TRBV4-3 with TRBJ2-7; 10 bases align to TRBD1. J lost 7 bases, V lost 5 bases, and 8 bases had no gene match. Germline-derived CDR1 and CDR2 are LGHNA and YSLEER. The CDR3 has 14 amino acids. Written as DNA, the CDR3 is TGCGCCAGCAGCGCAGGGACAGGGGTATTGGAGCAGTACTTC. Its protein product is CASSAGTGVLEQYF.

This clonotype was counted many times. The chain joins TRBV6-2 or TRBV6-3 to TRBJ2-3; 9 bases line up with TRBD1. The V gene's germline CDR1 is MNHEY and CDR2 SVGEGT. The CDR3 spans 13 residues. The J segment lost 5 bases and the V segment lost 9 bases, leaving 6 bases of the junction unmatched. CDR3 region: CARDRGAQDTQYF. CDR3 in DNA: TGTGCCAGGGACAGGGGAGCACAAGATACGCAGTATTTT.

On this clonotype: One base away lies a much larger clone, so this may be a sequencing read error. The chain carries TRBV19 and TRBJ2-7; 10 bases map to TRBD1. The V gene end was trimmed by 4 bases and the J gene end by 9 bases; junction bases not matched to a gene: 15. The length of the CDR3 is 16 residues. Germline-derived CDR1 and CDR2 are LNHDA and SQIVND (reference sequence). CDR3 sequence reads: CASSTLAGTGVNVQYF. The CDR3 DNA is TGTGCCAGTAGTACTCTAGCCGGGACAGGGGTGAACGTGCAGTACTTC. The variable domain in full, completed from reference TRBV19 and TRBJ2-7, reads DGGITQSPKYLFRKEGQNVTLSCEQNLNHDAMYWYRQDPGQGLRLIYYSQIVNDFQKGDIAEGYSVSREKKESFPLTVTSAQKNPTAFYLCASSTLAGTGVNVQYFGPGTRLTVT.

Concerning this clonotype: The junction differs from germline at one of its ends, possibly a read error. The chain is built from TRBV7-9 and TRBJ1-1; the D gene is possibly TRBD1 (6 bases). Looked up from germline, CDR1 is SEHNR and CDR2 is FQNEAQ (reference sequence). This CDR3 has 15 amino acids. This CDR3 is CARSYPGGQSSEAVF. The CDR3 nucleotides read TGTGCCCGCAGCTACCCCGGGGGGCAAAGTTCTGAAGCTGTCTTT.

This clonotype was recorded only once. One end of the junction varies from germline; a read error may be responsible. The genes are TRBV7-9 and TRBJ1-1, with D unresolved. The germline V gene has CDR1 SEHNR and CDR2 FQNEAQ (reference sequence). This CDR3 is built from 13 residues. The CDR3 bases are TGTGCCAGCATGGTCAGCGAGCTCCCTGACGCTTTCTTT. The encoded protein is CASMVSELPDAFF.

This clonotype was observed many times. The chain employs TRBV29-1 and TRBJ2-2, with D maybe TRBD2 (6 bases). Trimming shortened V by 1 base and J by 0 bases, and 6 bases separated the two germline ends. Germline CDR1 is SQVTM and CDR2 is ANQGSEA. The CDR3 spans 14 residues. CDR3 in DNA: TGCAGCGTTGAAGCGGGAGCGAACACCGGGGAGCTGTTTTTT. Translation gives CSVEAGANTGELFF.

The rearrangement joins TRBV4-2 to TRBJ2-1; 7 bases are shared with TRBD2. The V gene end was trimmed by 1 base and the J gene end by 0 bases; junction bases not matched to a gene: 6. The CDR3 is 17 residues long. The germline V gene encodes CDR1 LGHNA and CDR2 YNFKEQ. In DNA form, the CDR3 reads TGTGCCAGCAGCCAAGGGACTAGTGTCTCCTCCTACAATGAGCAGTTCTTC. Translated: CASSQGTSVSSYNEQFF.

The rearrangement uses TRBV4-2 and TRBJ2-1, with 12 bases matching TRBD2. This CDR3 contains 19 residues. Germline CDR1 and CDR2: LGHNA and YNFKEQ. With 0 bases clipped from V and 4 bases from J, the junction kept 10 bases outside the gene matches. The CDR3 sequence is CASSQEGPLTSGSYNEQFF. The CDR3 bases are TGTGCCAGCAGCCAAGAGGGGCCCCTGACTAGCGGGAGTTACAATGAGCAGTTCTTC.

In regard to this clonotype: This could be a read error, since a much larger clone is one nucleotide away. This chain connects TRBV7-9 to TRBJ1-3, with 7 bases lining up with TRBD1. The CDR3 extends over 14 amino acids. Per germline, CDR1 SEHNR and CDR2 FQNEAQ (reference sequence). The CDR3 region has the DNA TGTGCCAGCAGCTCTGGGGACAGCGGAAACACCATATGTTTT. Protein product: CASSSGDSGNTICF.

This chain's CDR3 is CASSQEGWTGDYGYTF. The DNA for the CDR3 is TGCGCCAGCAGCCAAGAGGGATGGACAGGTGACTATGGCTACACCTTC. The chain links TRBV4-1 to TRBJ1-2, with TRBD1 identical over 7 bases. CDR1 is MGHRA and CDR2 is YSYEKL in the germline V gene. The CDR3 runs to 16 residues. J gave up 3 bases and V 0 bases, and 7 bases lay outside the gene matches.